Listed below are T cell receptor beta chains from one sample, sequenced in a study of tumor-infiltrating lymphocytes in oesophageal squamous cell carcinoma. In TCRdb, the PCR reads were re-called with MiXCR into one record per CDR3 protein. The sample includes just over 8,500 distinct CDR3 sequences, roughly 70% of them seen just once. Sample: esophageal tumor tissue. These receptor sequences come from a female donor with esophageal squamous cell carcinoma. Each CDR3 is given with its conserved first and last residue. Each record gives: J gene, D gene, clone size, V gene, CDR3 protein, CDR3 DNA. A D gene is named only where the DNA matches it firmly. A clone size is listed for some rows: how often the clone was seen (once, few, many), or a class if it is expanded.

J: TRBJ2-3
D: TRBD2
size: NA
V: TRBV7-6
CDR3: CASSQPPGLAGGPSTDTQYF
DNA: TGTGCCAGCAGCCAACCCCCGGGACTAGCGGGGGGGCCTAGCACAGATACGCAGTATTTT

J: TRBJ2-6
D: NA
size: NA
V: TRBV6-2/TRBV6-3
CDR3: CASRLSGANVLTF
DNA: TGTGCCAGCCGGCTAAGTGGGGCCAACGTCCTGACTTTC

J: TRBJ2-2
D: NA
size: NA
V: TRBV11-2
CDR3: CASSPARGVVGELFF
DNA: TGTGCCAGCAGCCCGGCCAGGGGGGTAGTCGGGGAGCTGTTTTTT

J: TRBJ2-1
D: TRBD2
size: NA
V: TRBV7-3
CDR3: CASSFKSGLAGNNEQFF
DNA: TGTGCCAGCAGCTTTAAATCCGGACTAGCGGGAAACAATGAGCAGTTCTTC

J: TRBJ1-2
D: NA
size: NA
V: TRBV7-4
CDR3: CASSLGTANYGYTF
DNA: TGTGCCAGCAGCTTAGGGACAGCTAACTATGGCTACACCTTC

J: TRBJ1-5
D: NA
size: NA
V: TRBV18
CDR3: CASSPTASSNQPQHF
DNA: TGTGCCAGCTCACCGACAGCTTCTAGCAATCAGCCCCAGCATTTT

J: TRBJ2-7
D: NA
size: once
V: TRBV7-4
CDR3: CASSLGGTSNEQYF
DNA: TGTGCCAGCAGCTTAGGGGGGACTTCCAATGAGCAGTACTTC

J: TRBJ2-5
D: TRBD2
size: NA
V: TRBV7-2
CDR3: CASSLAQTSSGLYF
DNA: TGTGCCAGCAGCTTAGCCCAGACCTCTAGCGGGTTGTACTTC

J: TRBJ2-3
D: NA
size: NA
V: TRBV11-2
CDR3: CASTLGGGSDTQYF
DNA: TGTGCCAGCACCCTAGGGGGGGGCTCAGATACGCAGTATTTT

J: TRBJ2-3
D: TRBD2
size: NA
V: TRBV7-2
CDR3: CASSRTGGGSTDTQYF
DNA: TGTGCCAGCAGCAGGACGGGAGGCGGAAGCACAGATACGCAGTATTTT

J: TRBJ2-5
D: NA
size: NA
V: TRBV5-8
CDR3: CASSLASQETQYF
DNA: TGTGCCAGCAGCTTGGCCAGTCAAGAGACCCAGTACTTC

J: TRBJ2-3
D: TRBD2
size: NA
V: TRBV11-2
CDR3: CASSSGLGVSTDTQYF
DNA: TGTGCCAGCAGCTCGGGACTAGGTGTGAGCACAGATACGCAGTATTTT

J: TRBJ2-1
D: NA
size: NA
V: TRBV7-1
CDR3: CASSLSGGTGYNEQFF
DNA: TGTGCCAGCAGCCTCAGCGGGGGGACAGGCTACAATGAGCAGTTCTTC

J: TRBJ2-5
D: TRBD1
size: few
V: TRBV7-7
CDR3: CASSRGQGAMETQYF
DNA: TGTGCTAGCAGCCGCGGACAGGGGGCGATGGAGACCCAGTACTTC

J: TRBJ2-7
D: NA
size: few
V: TRBV6-1
CDR3: CASSEVRRSYEQYF
DNA: TGTGCCAGCAGTGAAGTAAGGAGGAGCTACGAGCAGTACTTC

J: TRBJ2-7
D: NA
size: few
V: TRBV6-1
CDR3: CASSSSSYEQYF
DNA: TGTGCCAGCAGTTCCTCCTCCTACGAGCAGTACTTC

J: TRBJ1-1
D: NA
size: NA
V: TRBV7-2
CDR3: CASSPMEFRVDFF
DNA: TGTGCCAGCAGCCCTATGGAGTTTAGGGTGGATTTCTTT

J: TRBJ2-1
D: NA
size: NA
V: TRBV7-2
CDR3: CASSFRGDEQFF
DNA: TGTGCCAGCAGCTTCCGAGGTGATGAGCAGTTCTTC

J: TRBJ2-3
D: TRBD2
size: few
V: TRBV11-2
CDR3: CASSPTRKRDTTDTQYF
DNA: TGTGCCAGCAGCCCGACCCGGAAGCGGGATACCACAGATACGCAGTATTTT

J: TRBJ2-1
D: TRBD2
size: NA
V: TRBV12-3/TRBV12-4
CDR3: CASSQIAGGEQFF
DNA: TGTGCCAGCAGTCAGATAGCGGGGGGTGAGCAGTTCTTC

J: TRBJ2-3
D: TRBD1
size: NA
V: TRBV7-3
CDR3: CASSLGQVDTQYF
DNA: TGTGCCAGCAGCCTCGGACAGGTAGATACGCAGTATTTT

J: TRBJ2-3
D: NA
size: medium-sized
V: TRBV7-6
CDR3: CASSLEFPDTQYF
DNA: TGTGCCAGCAGCTTAGAGTTCCCGGATACGCAGTATTTT

J: TRBJ1-1
D: TRBD1
size: NA
V: TRBV7-2
CDR3: CASSLVSQGGIANTEAFF
DNA: TGTGCCAGCAGCTTAGTGAGCCAGGGGGGGATAGCGAACACTGAAGCTTTCTTT

J: TRBJ1-5
D: NA
size: NA
V: TRBV7-2
CDR3: CASSLFGSNQPQHF
DNA: TGTGCCAGCAGCTTATTTGGAAGCAATCAGCCCCAGCATTTT

J: TRBJ2-1
D: NA
size: NA
V: TRBV7-2
CDR3: CASSLALAPSYNEQFF
DNA: TGTGCCAGCAGCTTAGCGCTAGCGCCCTCCTACAATGAGCAGTTCTTC